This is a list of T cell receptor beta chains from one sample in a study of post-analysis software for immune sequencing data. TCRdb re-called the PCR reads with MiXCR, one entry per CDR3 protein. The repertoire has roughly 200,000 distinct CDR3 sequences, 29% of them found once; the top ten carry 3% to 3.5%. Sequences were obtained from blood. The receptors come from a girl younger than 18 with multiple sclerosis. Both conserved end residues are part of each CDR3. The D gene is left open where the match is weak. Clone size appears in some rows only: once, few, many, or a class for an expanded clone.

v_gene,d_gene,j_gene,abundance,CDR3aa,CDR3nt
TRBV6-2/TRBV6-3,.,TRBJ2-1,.,CASSSPRGPSYNEQFF,TGTGCCAGCAGTAGCCCGAGGGGCCCCTCCTACAATGAGCAGTTCTTC
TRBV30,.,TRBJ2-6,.,CAWSDGGALANPSGANVLTF,TGTGCCTGGAGCGACGGTGGGGCTCTAGCGAACCCCTCTGGGGCCAACGTCCTGACTTTC
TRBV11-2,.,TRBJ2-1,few,CASSYGPKGFNEQFF,TGTGCCAGCAGCTACGGGCCCAAAGGATTCAATGAGCAGTTCTTC
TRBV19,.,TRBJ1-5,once,CASSIQPQEGQPQHF,TGTGCCAGTAGTATACAACCGCAGGAAGGTCAGCCCCAGCATTTT
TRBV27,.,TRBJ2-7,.,CASKGLLPGEQYF,TGTGCCAGTAAGGGACTCCTGCCGGGCGAGCAGTACTTC
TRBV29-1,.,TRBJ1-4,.,CSVGGQDPGKLFF,TGCAGCGTCGGGGGGCAGGATCCCGGAAAACTGTTTTTT
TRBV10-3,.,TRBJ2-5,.,CAISPFLASDLLTQYF,TGTGCCATCAGTCCCTTCTTAGCTAGCGACCTCCTTACCCAGTACTTC
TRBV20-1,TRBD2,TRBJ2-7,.,CSATSGSYEQYF,TGCAGTGCTACTAGCGGGAGCTACGAGCAGTACTTC
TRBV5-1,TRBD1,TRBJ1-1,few,CASSYHDRGDTEAFF,TGCGCCAGCAGCTATCACGACAGGGGGGACACTGAAGCTTTCTTT
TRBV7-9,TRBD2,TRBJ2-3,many,CASWRGAADTQYF,TGTGCCAGCTGGCGGGGGGCCGCAGATACGCAGTATTTT
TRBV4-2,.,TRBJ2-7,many,CASSQDPVDPYEQYF,TGTGCCAGCAGCCAAGACCCTGTTGATCCCTACGAGCAGTACTTC
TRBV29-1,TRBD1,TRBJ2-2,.,CSARQGNTGELFF,TGCAGCGCTCGACAGGGAAACACCGGGGAGCTGTTTTTT
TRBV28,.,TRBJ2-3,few,CASSFTDMQYF,TGTGCCAGCAGTTTTACAGATATGCAGTATTTT
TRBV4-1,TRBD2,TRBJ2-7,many,CASSQDPTSGTYEQYF,TGCGCCAGCAGCCAAGATCCGACTAGCGGTACCTACGAGCAGTACTTC
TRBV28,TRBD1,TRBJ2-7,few,CASSSGQVPYEQYF,TGTGCCAGCAGTTCGGGACAGGTCCCATACGAGCAGTACTTC
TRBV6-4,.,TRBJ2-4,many,CASSEFGGPLNIQYF,TGTGCCAGCAGTGAGTTTGGGGGGCCGTTAAACATTCAGTACTTC